Described below is a single T cell receptor beta chain sequence and its context. The V segment lost 1 base and the J segment 8 bases; nucleotides outside the gene matches: 7. Germline lookup yields CDR1 SGHNT and CDR2 YENEEA. The CDR3 length is 15 residues. The sample belongs to a study of blood T cell repertoires in COVID-19. About the study: From the United States, Italy and Spain came samples of acute and convalescent COVID-19. Nucleic acid was either cDNA or gDNA, and it came from T cells, B-cell-depleted T cells, or PBMCs.

As originally analysed: Estimated nucleated cell counts came from reference gene primer amplification. Repertoires were generated with immunoSEQ multiplex PCR, while TCRdb's copy carries only in-frame clones and drops some. D and trimming come from the DNA, and the V and J calls and clone size come from that table. The table includes approximately 220,000 clones, approximately 87% detected once. The sample was peripheral blood. The source is a man aged 55 to 69 who had recovered from COVID-19. This chain joins TRBV11-3 and TRBJ2-1; TRBD1 agrees at 8 bases. CDR3 in amino acids: CASSLGGDRSHEQFF. Written as DNA, the CDR3 is TGTGCCAGCAGCTTAGGAGGGGACAGGTCCCATGAGCAGTTCTTC.